The 18 T cell receptor beta chains below come from one sample, sequenced in a study of blood T cell repertoires in COVID-19. Assay used: immunoSEQ multiplex PCR; TCRdb lists only in-frame clones, some missing. In the table there are approximately 97,000 clones, about 87% of which are singletons. Material for sequencing was peripheral blood. These receptors were taken from a human donor in a cohort sampled during active COVID-19.

The rearrangement joins TRBV25-1 to TRBJ2-7; D is perhaps TRBD1 (6 bases). V lost 4 bases to trimming and J lost 3 bases, with 13 bases between them. Germline V gene data show CDR1 as MGHDK and CDR2 as SYGVNS. This CDR3 region has 14 residues. The CDR3 is CASSGGGYYYEQYF. In DNA form, the CDR3 reads TGTGCCAGCAGTGGAGGGGGTTATTACTACGAGCAGTACTTC.

This clone came up once. The chain employs TRBV5-1 and TRBJ2-7, with D maybe TRBD2 (6 bases). Germline V gene sequence: CDR1 SGHRS, CDR2 YFSETQ. The CDR3 extends over 17 amino acids. V was shortened by 6 bases and J by 4 bases, with 26 bases between the two germline ends. CDR3 amino acids: CASTLGMRGRLSYEQYF. The CDR3 DNA is TGCGCCAGCACCCTTGGAATGCGGGGCAGACTCTCTTACGAGCAGTACTTC.

The CDR3 loop is CASSHWAGVDNEQFF. DNA of the CDR3: TGTGCCAGCAGCCATTGGGCGGGAGTGGACAATGAGCAGTTCTTC. The V call is TRBV3-1 (or the pseudogene TRBV3-2), the J call TRBJ2-1, with 7 bases lining up with TRBD2. Losses at the gene ends were 3 bases for V and 5 bases for J; bases not matched to a gene: 7. There are 15 residues in the CDR3. Germline V gives CDR1 LGHDT, CDR2 YNNKEL (reference sequence).

This clone has a handful of counts. The rearrangement joins TRBV10-3 to TRBJ2-1; TRBD1 matches at 8 bases. The CDR3 is made up of 14 amino acids. V lost 10 bases, J lost 6 bases, and 11 bases stayed unmatched. From germline, CDR1 is ENHRY and CDR2 SYGVKD. The CDR3 here is CATLGTGNFNEQFF. In DNA, the CDR3 is TGTGCCACCCTAGGGACAGGTAACTTCAATGAGCAGTTCTTC.

With respect to this clone: Relative to the germline gene, one junction end is altered; a read error may explain this. The V and J genes are TRBV9 and TRBJ2-6; 8 bases agree with TRBD1. Germline V gene data show CDR1 as SGDLS and CDR2 as YYNGEE. The CDR3 totals 15 residues. The CDR3 is CASSGTGSAANVLTF. CDR3 bases: TGTGCCAGCAGCGGGACAGGGTCTGCGGCCAACGTCCTGACTTTC.

A few counts support this clone. V usage is TRBV5-1 and J usage is TRBJ2-3, with a tentative D call TRBD2 (6 bases). CDR3 size: 15 residues. The V and J ends lost 0 bases and 4 bases respectively, with 12 bases between them. Germline V gene lookup returns CDR1 SGHRS and CDR2 YFSETQ. The CDR3 DNA sequence: TGCGCCAGCAGCTTGGAGGGACCGGGGGCAGATACGCAGTATTTT. This translates into CASSLEGPGADTQYF.

The gene calls are TRBV5-1 and TRBJ1-1; D not resolved. The CDR3 loop spans 13 amino acids. The V gene lost 4 bases and the J gene lost 4 bases, with 11 bases spanning the gap. Germline V CDR1 and CDR2: SGHRS, YFSETQ. The CDR3 sequence is CASSPYRGTEAFF. The DNA for the CDR3 is TGCGCCAGCAGCCCGTATCGCGGCACTGAAGCTTTCTTT.

The gene calls are TRBV19 and TRBJ1-4, with no clear D. The CDR3 totals 13 residues. V was shortened by 6 bases and J by 4 bases, with 9 bases between the two germline ends. Germline-derived CDR1 and CDR2 are LNHDA and SQIVND (reference sequence). Here the CDR3 DNA reads TGTGCCAGTAGGAGGGCGGTTAATGAAAAACTGTTTTTT. This codes for CASRRAVNEKLFF.

The chain employs TRBV10-3 and TRBJ2-6; no firm D call. Trimming left V 4 bases short and J 0 bases short, with 10 bases between. The CDR3 is 16 amino acids. The germline V gene has CDR1 ENHRY and CDR2 SYGVKD. This CDR3 reads CAISAFDSSGANVLTF. The CDR3 DNA reads TGTGCCATCAGTGCCTTTGACTCCTCTGGGGCCAACGTCCTGACTTTC.

This clone is classed as medium-sized. V and J are TRBV18 and TRBJ2-7; D is unresolved. V gave up 1 base and J gave up 4 bases, with 5 bases separating them. This CDR3 comprises 12 residues. Germline assignment: CDR1 KGHSH and CDR2 LQKENI. This CDR3 reads CASSPRSYEQYF. DNA for the CDR3: TGTGCCAGCTCACCACGTAGTTACGAGCAGTACTTC.

V gene TRBV19 combines with J gene TRBJ1-1, with a possible D match to TRBD1 (6 bases). This CDR3 is built from 15 residues. The germline V gene encodes CDR1 LNHDA and CDR2 SQIVND (reference sequence). V lost 2 bases and J 0 bases, leaving 10 bases between the germline ends. As DNA, the CDR3 is TGTGCCAGTAGTATATATAGGGGGATGAACACTGAAGCTTTCTTT. Encoded protein: CASSIYRGMNTEAFF.

The chain joins TRBV18 to TRBJ1-2; 8 nucleotides agree with TRBD1. Looked up from germline, CDR1 is KGHSH and CDR2 is LQKENI. The CDR3 has 15 residues. With 3 bases clipped from V and 4 bases from J, the junction kept 7 bases outside the gene matches. CDR3 residues: CASSPTTGVVYGYTF. As DNA, the CDR3 is TGTGCCAGCTCACCCACGACAGGGGTTGTCTATGGCTACACCTTC. Drawing the rest from reference TRBV18 and TRBJ1-2, the complete variable domain is NAGVMQNPRHLVRRRGQEARLRCSPMKGHSHVYWYRQLPEEGLKFMVYLQKENIIDESGMPKERFSAEFPKEGPSILRIQQVVRGDSAAYFCASSPTTGVVYGYTFGSGTRLTVV.

This clone was counted a single time. The V and J genes are TRBV28 and TRBJ1-4, with 8 nucleotides matching TRBD1. V lost 4 bases, J lost 8 bases, and 9 bases stayed unmatched. CDR3 length equals 15 residues. The germline CDR1 and CDR2 sequences are MDHEN and SYDVKM. The CDR3 DNA sequence: TGTGCCAGCAGTTATACAGGGGGGAGAAGGGAAAAACTGTTTTTT. Translation: CASSYTGGRREKLFF.

V and J are TRBV4-2 and TRBJ2-7; D may be TRBD1 (6 bases). Looked up from germline, CDR1 is LGHNA and CDR2 is YNFKEQ. CDR3 size: 14 residues. V was cut by 1 base and J by 5 bases, with 12 bases left in between. CDR3 sequence reads: CASSQGPRGDEQYF. CDR3 nucleotide sequence: TGTGCCAGCAGCCAAGGTCCCAGGGGTGACGAGCAGTACTTC.

This sequence joins TRBV3-1 (or the pseudogene TRBV3-2) and TRBJ2-2, with 8 positions matching TRBD2. After removal of 3 bases from V and 1 base from J, the junction contained 10 bases not matched to a gene. The germline CDR1 and CDR2 sequences are LGHDT and YNNKEL (reference sequence). CDR3 length: 18 amino acids. DNA of the CDR3: TGTGCCAGCAGCCACCCCAGGAGGCTAGCGGGGAACACCGGGGAGCTGTTTTTT. It yields the protein CASSHPRRLAGNTGELFF.

The V call is TRBV28, the J call TRBJ2-2; 9 nucleotides line up with TRBD1. The CDR3 contains 14 residues. Trimming took 9 bases from V and 4 from J; bases not matched to a gene: 6. Per the germline V gene, CDR1 is MDHEN and CDR2 is SYDVKM. CDR3 DNA sequence: TGTGCCAGTCTTGGGACAGGGACCACCGGGGAGCTGTTTTTT. Translated: CASLGTGTTGELFF. The whole variable domain, filled in from reference TRBV28 and TRBJ2-2, reads DVKVTQSSRYLVKRTGEKVFLECVQDMDHENMFWYRQDPGLGLRLIYFSYDVKMKEKGDIPEGYSVSREKKERFSLILESASTNQTSMYLCASLGTGTTGELFFGEGSRLTVL.

This rearrangement joins TRBV23-1 to TRBJ2-2; D might be TRBD1 (6 bases). TRBV23-1 is an ORF for which the function is uncertain. CDR3 length: 16 residues. The V end was cut by 2 bases, the J end by 7 bases, with 17 bases between. CDR3 region: CASSQPLRGRDGELFF. The CDR3 bases are TGCGCCAGCAGTCAACCGCTCAGGGGACGGGACGGGGAGCTGTTTTTT.

J is TRBJ2-3 and V is TRBV19, with a weak D call TRBD1 (5 bases). With 2 bases removed from V and 4 bases from J, the gap between germline ends came to 13 bases. The CDR3 totals 15 residues. Germline CDR1 and CDR2: LNHDA and SQIVND (reference sequence). The CDR3 reads CASSIQGASADTQYF. For the CDR3, the DNA is TGTGCCAGTAGTATACAGGGCGCCTCCGCAGATACGCAGTATTTT.